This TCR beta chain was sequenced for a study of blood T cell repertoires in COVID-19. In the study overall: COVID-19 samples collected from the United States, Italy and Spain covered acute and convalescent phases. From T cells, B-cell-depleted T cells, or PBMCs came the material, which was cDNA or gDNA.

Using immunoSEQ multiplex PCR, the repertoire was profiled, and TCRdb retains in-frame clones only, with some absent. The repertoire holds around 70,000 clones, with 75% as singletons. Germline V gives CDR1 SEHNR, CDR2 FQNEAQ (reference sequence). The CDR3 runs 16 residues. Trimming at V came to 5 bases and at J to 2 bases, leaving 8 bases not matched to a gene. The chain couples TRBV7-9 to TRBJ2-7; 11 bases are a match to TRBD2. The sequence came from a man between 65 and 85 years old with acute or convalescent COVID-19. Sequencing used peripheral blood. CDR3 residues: CASSPGSTSGTYEQYF. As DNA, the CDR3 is TGTGCCAGCAGCCCGGGTTCGACTAGCGGGACCTACGAGCAGTACTTC.